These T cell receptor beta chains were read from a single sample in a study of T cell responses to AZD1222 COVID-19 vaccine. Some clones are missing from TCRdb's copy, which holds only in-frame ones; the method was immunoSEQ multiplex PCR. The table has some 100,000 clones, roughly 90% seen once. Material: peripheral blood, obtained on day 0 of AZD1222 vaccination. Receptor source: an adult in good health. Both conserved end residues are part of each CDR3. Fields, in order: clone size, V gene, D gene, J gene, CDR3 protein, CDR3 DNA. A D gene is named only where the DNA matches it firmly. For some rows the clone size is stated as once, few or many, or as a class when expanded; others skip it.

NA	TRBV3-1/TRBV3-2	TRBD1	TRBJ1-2	CASSQGGDRIYGYTF	TGTGCCAGCAGCCAAGGCGGGGACAGAATCTATGGCTACACCTTC
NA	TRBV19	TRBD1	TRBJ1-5	CASIRAQGVSQPQHF	TGTGCCAGTATCCGAGCCCAGGGGGTCAGTCAGCCCCAGCATTTT
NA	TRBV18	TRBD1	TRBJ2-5	CASSPGTGSFETQYF	TGTGCCAGCTCACCGGGGACAGGGTCGTTTGAGACCCAGTACTTC
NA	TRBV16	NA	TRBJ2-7	CASNYGASYEQYF	TGTGCCAGCAACTACGGGGCCTCCTACGAGCAGTACTTC
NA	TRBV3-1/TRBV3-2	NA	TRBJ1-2	CASSQGTLGGYTF	TGTGCCAGCAGCCAAGGAACACTGGGTGGCTACACCTTC
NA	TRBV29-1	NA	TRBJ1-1	CSVDPGTYTEAFF	TGCAGCGTTGACCCCGGGACCTACACTGAAGCTTTCTTT
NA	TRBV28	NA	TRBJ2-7	CASSLTGVPSYEQYF	TGTGCCAGCAGTTTAACGGGGGTTCCTTCCTACGAGCAGTACTTC
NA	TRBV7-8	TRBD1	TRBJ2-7	CASSFATGADSSYEQYF	TGTGCCAGCAGCTTTGCGACAGGGGCCGATAGCTCCTACGAGCAGTACTTC
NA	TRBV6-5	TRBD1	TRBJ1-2	CASRPQGVKGYTF	TGTGCCAGCAGGCCACAGGGGGTGAAAGGCTACACCTTC
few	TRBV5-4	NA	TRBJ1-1	CASSGPTGTGNTEAFF	TGTGCCAGCAGCGGACCCACCGGGACGGGGAACACTGAAGCTTTCTTT
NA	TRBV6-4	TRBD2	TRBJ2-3	CASSVLAGGIDTQYF	TGTGCCAGCAGTGTCTTAGCGGGGGGGATAGATACGCAGTATTTT
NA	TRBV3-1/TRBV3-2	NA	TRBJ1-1	CASSQAPPNTEAFF	TGTGCCAGCAGCCAAGCCCCCCCAAACACTGAAGCTTTCTTT
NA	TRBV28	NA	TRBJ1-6	CASSLKGSPQSSPLHF	TGTGCCAGCAGTTTAAAAGGGAGCCCTCAAAGTTCACCCCTCCACTTT
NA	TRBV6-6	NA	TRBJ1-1	CASSPTLRTLNMNTEAFF	TGTGCCAGCAGTCCAACTCTACGTACCTTAAACATGAACACTGAAGCTTTCTTT
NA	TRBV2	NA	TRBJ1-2	CASSAVDGSLSGYTF	TGTGCCAGCAGTGCGGTTGACGGTTCCCTCTCAGGCTACACCTTC
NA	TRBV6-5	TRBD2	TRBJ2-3	CASSYEFGTSADTQYF	TGTGCCAGCAGTTACGAATTTGGGACTAGCGCAGATACGCAGTATTTT
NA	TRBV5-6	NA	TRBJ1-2	CASSSRTVGYTF	TGTGCCAGCAGCTCCCGGACAGTGGGCTACACCTTC
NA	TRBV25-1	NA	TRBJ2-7	CASSVPGNYEQYF	TGTGCCAGCAGTGTGCCCGGGAACTACGAGCAGTACTTC
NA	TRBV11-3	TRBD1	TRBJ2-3	CASSVGTGLTDTQYF	TGTGCCAGCAGCGTCGGGACAGGGTTAACAGATACGCAGTATTTT
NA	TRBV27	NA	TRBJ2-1	CASSSGLTYNEQFF	TGTGCCAGCAGTTCCGGACTAACATACAATGAGCAGTTCTTC